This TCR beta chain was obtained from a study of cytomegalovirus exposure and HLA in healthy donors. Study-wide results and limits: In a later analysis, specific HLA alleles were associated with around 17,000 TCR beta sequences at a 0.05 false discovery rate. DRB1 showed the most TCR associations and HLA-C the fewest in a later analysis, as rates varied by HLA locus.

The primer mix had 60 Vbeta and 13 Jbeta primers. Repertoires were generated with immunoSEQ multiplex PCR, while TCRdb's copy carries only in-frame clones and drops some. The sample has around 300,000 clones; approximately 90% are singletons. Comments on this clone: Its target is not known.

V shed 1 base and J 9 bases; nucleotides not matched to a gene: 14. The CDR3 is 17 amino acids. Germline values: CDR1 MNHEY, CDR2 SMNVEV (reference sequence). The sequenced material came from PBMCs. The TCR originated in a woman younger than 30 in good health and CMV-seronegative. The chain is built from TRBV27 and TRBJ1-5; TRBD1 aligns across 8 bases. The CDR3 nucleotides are TGTGCCAGCAGTTTATGGGGCCAGGGGGCTAGGATTTCGCCCCAGCATTTT. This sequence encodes CASSLWGQGARISPQHF.